The present TCR beta chain was sequenced within a study of blood T cell repertoires in COVID-19. Study details: Collection of acute and convalescent COVID-19 samples took place in the United States, Italy and Spain.

Methods used by the authors: By means of reference gene primer amplification, nucleated cell counts were estimated. The table came from immunoSEQ multiplex PCR; TCRdb's copy has only in-frame clones and leaves some out. That table furnishes V, J and clone size, whereas the DNA furnished D and trimming. This table has about 230,000 clones, approximately 80% appearing once. From germline, CDR1 is SGHTA and CDR2 FQGTGA. V lost 5 bases, J lost 7 bases, and 9 bases lay in between. The CDR3 loop spans 13 amino acids. The chain recombines TRBV7-3 with TRBJ1-6; D unresolved. The sequenced material came from peripheral blood. The sequence was obtained from a woman in her thirties or forties who had recovered from COVID-19. CDR3 sequence (DNA): TGTGCCAGCAGCCCCCGAGAGAATTCACCCCTCCACTTT. It codes for CASSPRENSPLHF.